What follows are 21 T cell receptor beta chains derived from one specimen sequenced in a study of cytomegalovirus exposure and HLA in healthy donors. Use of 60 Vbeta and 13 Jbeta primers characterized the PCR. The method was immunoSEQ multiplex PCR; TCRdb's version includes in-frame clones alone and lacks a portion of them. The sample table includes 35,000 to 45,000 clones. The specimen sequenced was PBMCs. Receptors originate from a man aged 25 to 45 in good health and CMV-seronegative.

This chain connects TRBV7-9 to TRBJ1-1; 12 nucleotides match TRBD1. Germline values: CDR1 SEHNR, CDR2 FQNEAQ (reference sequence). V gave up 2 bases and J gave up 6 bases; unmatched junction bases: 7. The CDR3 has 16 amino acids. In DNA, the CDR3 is TGTGCCAGCAGCTTAACGTCGGGACAGGGGGCCGCTGAAGCTTTCTTT. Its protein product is CASSLTSGQGAAEAFF. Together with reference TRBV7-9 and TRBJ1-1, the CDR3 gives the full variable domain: DTGVSQNPRHKITKRGQNVTFRCDPISEHNRLYWYRQTLGQGPEFLTYFQNEAQLEKSRLLSDRFSAERPKGSFSTLEIQRTEQGDSAMYLCASSLTSGQGAAEAFFGQGTRLTVV.

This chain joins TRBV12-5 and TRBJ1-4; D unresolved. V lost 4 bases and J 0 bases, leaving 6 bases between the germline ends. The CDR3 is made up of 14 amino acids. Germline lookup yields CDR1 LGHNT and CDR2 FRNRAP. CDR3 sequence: CASGSTSTNEKLFF. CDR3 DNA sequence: TGTGCTAGTGGTTCAACATCAACTAATGAAAAACTGTTTTTT.

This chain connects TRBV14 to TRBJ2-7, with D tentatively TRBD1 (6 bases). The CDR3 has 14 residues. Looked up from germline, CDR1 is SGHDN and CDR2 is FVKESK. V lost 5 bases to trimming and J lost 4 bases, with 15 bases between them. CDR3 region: CASSSTGYYYEQYF. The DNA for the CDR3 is TGTGCCAGCAGCTCAACAGGGTATTATTACGAGCAGTACTTC. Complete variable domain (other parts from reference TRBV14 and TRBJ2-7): EAGVTQFPSHSVIEKGQTVTLRCDPISGHDNLYWYRRVMGKEIKFLLHFVKESKQDESGMPNNRFLAERTGGTYSTLKVQPAELEDSGVYFCASSSTGYYYEQYFGPGTRLTVT.

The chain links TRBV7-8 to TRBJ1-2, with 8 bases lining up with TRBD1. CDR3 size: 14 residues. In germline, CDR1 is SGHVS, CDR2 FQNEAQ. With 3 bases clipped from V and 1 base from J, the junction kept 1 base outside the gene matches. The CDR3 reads CASSFRGLNYGYTF. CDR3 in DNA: TGTGCCAGCAGCTTCAGGGGGCTTAACTATGGCTACACCTTC.

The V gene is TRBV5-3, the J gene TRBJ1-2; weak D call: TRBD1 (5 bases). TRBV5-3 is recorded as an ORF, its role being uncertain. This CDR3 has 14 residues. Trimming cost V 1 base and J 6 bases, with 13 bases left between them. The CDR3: CARSLMGRSHGYTF. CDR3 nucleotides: TGTGCCAGAAGCTTGATGGGGCGCTCCCATGGCTACACCTTC.

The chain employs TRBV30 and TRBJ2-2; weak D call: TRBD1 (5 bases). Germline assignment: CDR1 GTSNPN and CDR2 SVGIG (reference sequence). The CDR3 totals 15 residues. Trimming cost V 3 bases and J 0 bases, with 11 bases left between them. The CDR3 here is CAWRRTGANTGELFF. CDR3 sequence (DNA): TGTGCCTGGAGGCGAACAGGCGCGAACACCGGGGAGCTGTTTTTT.

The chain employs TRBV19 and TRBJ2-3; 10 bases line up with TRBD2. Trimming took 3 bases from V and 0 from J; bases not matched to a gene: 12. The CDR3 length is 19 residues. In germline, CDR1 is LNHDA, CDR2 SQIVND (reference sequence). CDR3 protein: CASSISGASGGTSTDTQYF. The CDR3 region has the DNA TGTGCCAGTAGTATTTCTGGGGCTAGCGGGGGCACTAGCACAGATACGCAGTATTTT. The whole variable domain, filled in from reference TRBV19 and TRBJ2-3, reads DGGITQSPKYLFRKEGQNVTLSCEQNLNHDAMYWYRQDPGQGLRLIYYSQIVNDFQKGDIAEGYSVSREKKESFPLTVTSAQKNPTAFYLCASSISGASGGTSTDTQYFGPGTRLTVL.

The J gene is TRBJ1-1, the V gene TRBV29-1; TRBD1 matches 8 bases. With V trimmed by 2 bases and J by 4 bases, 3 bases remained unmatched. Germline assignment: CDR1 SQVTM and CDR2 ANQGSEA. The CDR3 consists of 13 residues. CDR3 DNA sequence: TGCAGCGTTGAATACAGGGGGGGCACTGAAGCTTTCTTT. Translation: CSVEYRGGTEAFF. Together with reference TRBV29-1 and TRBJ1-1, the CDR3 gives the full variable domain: SAVISQKPSRDICQRGTSLTIQCQVDSQVTMMFWYRQQPGQSLTLIATANQGSEATYESGFVIDKFPISRPNLTFSTLTVSNMSPEDSSIYLCSVEYRGGTEAFFGQGTRLTVV.

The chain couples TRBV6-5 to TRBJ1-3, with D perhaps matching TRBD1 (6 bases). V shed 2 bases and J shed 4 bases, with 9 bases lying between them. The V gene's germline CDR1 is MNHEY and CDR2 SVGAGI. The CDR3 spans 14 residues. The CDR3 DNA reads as TGTGCCAGCAGTTACGTGGGGGCAGGAAACACCATATATTTT. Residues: CASSYVGAGNTIYF.

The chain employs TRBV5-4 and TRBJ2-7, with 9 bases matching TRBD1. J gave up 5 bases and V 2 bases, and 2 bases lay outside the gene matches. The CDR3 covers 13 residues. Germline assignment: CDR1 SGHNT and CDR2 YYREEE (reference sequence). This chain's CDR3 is CASSLQGAHEQYF. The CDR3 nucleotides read TGTGCCAGCAGCTTACAGGGGGCCCACGAGCAGTACTTC.

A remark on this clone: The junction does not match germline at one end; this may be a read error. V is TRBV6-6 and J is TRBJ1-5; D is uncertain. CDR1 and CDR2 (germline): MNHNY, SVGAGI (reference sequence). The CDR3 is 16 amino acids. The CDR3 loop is CASSSRSGDIRQHQHF. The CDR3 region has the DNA TGTGCCAGCAGCTCACGGTCCGGGGATATACGTCAGCACCAGCATTTT.

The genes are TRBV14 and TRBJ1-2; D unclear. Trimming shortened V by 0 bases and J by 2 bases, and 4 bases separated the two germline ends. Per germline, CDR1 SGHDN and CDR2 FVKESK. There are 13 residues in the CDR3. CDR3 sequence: CASSQDLNYGYTF. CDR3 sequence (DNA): TGTGCCAGCAGCCAAGATCTAAACTATGGCTACACCTTC.

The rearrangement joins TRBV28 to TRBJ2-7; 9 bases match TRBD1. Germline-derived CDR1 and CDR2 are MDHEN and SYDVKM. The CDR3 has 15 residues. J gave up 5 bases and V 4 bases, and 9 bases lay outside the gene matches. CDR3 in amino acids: CASSSRRDRDHEQYF. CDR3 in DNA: TGTGCCAGCAGTTCCCGTAGGGACAGGGACCACGAGCAGTACTTC.

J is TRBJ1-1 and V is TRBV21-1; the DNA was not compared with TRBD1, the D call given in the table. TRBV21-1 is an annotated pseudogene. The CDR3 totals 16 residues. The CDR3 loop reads CASSKGTGGGGTEAFF. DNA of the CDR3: TGTGCCAGCAGCAAAGGGACAGGGGGCGGAGGCACTGAAGCTTTCTTT.

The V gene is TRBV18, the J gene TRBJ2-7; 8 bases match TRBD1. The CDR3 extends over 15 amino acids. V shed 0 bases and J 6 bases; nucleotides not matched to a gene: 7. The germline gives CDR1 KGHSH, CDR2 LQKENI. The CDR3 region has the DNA TGTGCCAGCTCACCACCTAATGGACAGGGTTGCGAGCAGTACTTC. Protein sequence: CASSPPNGQGCEQYF.

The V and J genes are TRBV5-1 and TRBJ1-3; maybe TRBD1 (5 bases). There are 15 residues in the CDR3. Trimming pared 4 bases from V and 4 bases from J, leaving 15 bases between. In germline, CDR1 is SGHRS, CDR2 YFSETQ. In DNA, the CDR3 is TGCGCCAGCAGCGGGGGACTAAGCGGCGGAAACACCATATATTTT. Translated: CASSGGLSGGNTIYF.

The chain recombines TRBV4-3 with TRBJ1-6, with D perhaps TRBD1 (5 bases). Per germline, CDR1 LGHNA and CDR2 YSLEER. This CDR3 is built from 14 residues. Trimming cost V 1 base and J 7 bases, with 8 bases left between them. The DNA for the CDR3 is TGCGCCAGCAGCCAAGTAGGGGCAAATTCACCCCTCCACTTT. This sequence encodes CASSQVGANSPLHF.

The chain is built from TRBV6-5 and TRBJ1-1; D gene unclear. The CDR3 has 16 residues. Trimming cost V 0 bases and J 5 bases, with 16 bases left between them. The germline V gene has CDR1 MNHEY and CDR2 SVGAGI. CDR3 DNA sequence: TGTGCCAGCAGTTACTCAGTCGGAGGGTACGGGACTGAAGCTTTCTTT. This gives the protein CASSYSVGGYGTEAFF.

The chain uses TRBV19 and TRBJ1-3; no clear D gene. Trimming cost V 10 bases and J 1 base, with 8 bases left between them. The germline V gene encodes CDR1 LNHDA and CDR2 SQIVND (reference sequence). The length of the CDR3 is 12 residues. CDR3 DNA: TGTGCCACCCGCGATTCTGGAAACACCATATATTTT. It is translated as CATRDSGNTIYF.

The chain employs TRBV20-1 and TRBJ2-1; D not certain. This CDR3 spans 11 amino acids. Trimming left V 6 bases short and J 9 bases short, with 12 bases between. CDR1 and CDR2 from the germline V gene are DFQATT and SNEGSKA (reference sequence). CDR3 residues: CSATDQVEQFF. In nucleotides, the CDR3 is TGCAGTGCCACCGACCAGGTTGAGCAGTTCTTC.

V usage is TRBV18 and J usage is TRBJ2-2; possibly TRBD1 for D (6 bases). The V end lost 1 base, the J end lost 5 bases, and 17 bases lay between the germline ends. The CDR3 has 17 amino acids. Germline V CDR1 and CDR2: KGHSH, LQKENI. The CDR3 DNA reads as TGTGCCAGCTCACCACGCCTGGGCCAGGGGATTACCGGGGAGCTGTTTTTT. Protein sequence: CASSPRLGQGITGELFF.